The rows below give T cell receptor beta chains drawn from one sample of a study of Graves' ophthalmopathy and Graves' hyperthyroidism. TCRdb reprocessed the multiplex PCR reads via MiXCR and lists one record per CDR3 protein. The data hold about 1.1 million distinct CDR3 sequences, with roughly two fifths observed a single time. The sequenced material came from peripheral blood or thyroid tissue (not recorded which). All receptors come from an adult man with Graves' hyperthyroidism. The CDR3 runs from the conserved cysteine through the conserved F or W. A D gene is named only where the DNA matches it firmly. Where a row states a size, it is once, few, many or the class of an expanded clone; other rows omit it.

clone size	V gene	J gene	D gene	CDR3 DNA	CDR3 protein
many	TRBV7-6	TRBJ2-7	NA	TGTGCCAGCAGCCCTGCTGGGACCGGGTCATACGAGCAGTACTTC	CASSPAGTGSYEQYF
many	TRBV19	TRBJ1-2	NA	TGTGCCAGTACCTGGGGTCGGGGACCAGCTAACTATGGCTACACCTTC	CASTWGRGPANYGYTF
NA	TRBV28	TRBJ1-5	TRBD1	TGTGCCAGCAGTCCCCGACAGGGCCATCAGCCCCAGCATTTT	CASSPRQGHQPQHF
once	TRBV25-1	TRBJ1-2	NA	TGTGCCAGCAGTGGATACGGGAGCGGCTACACCTTC	CASSGYGSGYTF
many	TRBV7-2	TRBJ1-2	TRBD1	TGTGCCAGCAGCTTGGGACAGGGAACCTATGGCTACACCTTC	CASSLGQGTYGYTF
few	TRBV7-2	TRBJ2-5	NA	TGTGCCAGCAGCTTATCCGGGGGCCAGCCCCAGTACTTC	CASSLSGGQPQYF
many	TRBV6-6	TRBJ2-7	NA	TGTGCCAGCAGTCACGGGACCGACAACTACGAGCAGTACTTC	CASSHGTDNYEQYF
many	TRBV9	TRBJ1-2	TRBD1	TGTGCCAGCAGCGTAGCAGGGACAGGGAACTATGGCTACACCTTC	CASSVAGTGNYGYTF
NA	TRBV10-3	TRBJ2-7	TRBD1	TGTGCCATCAGTGAGGGGGGACAGGGTGCGCGGGAGCAGTACTTC	CAISEGGQGAREQYF
NA	TRBV5-6	TRBJ2-5	NA	TGTGCCAGCAGCCAGGCCGGTGGGGTCAGGGAGACCCAGTACTTC	CASSQAGGVRETQYF
many	TRBV12-3/TRBV12-4	TRBJ2-7	TRBD1	TGTGCCAGCAGTCCAGACCGGGACAGGGGTTTAGGTTCGCAGTACTTC	CASSPDRDRGLGSQYF
many	TRBV29-1	TRBJ2-7	TRBD1	TGCAGCGTTTCAGGGGGCCAGGTCCACGAGCAGTACTTC	CSVSGGQVHEQYF
many	TRBV9	TRBJ2-5	NA	TGTGCCAGCAGCGTAGGTCCTCTAGGGAACCAAGAGACCCAGTACTTC	CASSVGPLGNQETQYF
NA	TRBV27	TRBJ2-7	NA	TGTGCCACTGGGGTGGGTGCCTACGAGCAGTACTTC	CATGVGAYEQYF
few	TRBV20-1	TRBJ1-1	NA	TGCAGTGCGGAACAGGACCGGTACACTGAAGCTTTCTTT	CSAEQDRYTEAFF
few	TRBV6-5	TRBJ1-3	NA	TGTGCCAGCAGCCCCCCAACCGGAAACACCATATATTTT	CASSPPTGNTIYF
NA	TRBV6-1	TRBJ1-2	TRBD1	TGTGCCAGCAGTGTCCTCGGGACAGGGCTATCTAACTATGGCTACACCTTC	CASSVLGTGLSNYGYTF
many	TRBV7-6	TRBJ2-7	TRBD1	TGTGCCAGCAGCCAACGTGGGACAGGGAACTACGAGCAGTACTTC	CASSQRGTGNYEQYF
few	TRBV6-6	TRBJ2-7	NA	TGTGCCAGCAAAGGGGACCCGGACCCCCTAGGGCAGTACTTC	CASKGDPDPLGQYF
few	TRBV19	TRBJ1-3	NA	TGTGCCAGTAGTATGCGCAGGCGAGGATGGAGCTCTGGAAACACCATATATTTT	CASSMRRRGWSSGNTIYF
few	TRBV19	TRBJ2-3	TRBD2	TGTGCCAGTAGTAATGAGGCTAGCGGGGTGGATACGCAGTATTTT	CASSNEASGVDTQYF
few	TRBV3-1	TRBJ2-7	TRBD1	TGTGCCAGCAGCCAGCCTACAGGTGGGGCAGGGGGCTACGAGCAGTACTTC	CASSQPTGGAGGYEQYF
NA	TRBV20-1	TRBJ1-6	NA	TGCAGTGCTAATACCGGGGGGGCCTCCTATAATTCACCCCTCCACTTT	CSANTGGASYNSPLHF
few	TRBV4-3	TRBJ1-2	TRBD1	TGCGCCAGCAGCCAAGCTGCTGGACAGGCGAACTATGGCTACACCTTC	CASSQAAGQANYGYTF
NA	TRBV7-6	TRBJ2-1	NA	TGTGCCAGCAGCCCCTACCGGGCCTCCAACGGCAATGAGCAGTTCTTC	CASSPYRASNGNEQFF
few	TRBV13	TRBJ2-7	NA	TGTGCCAGCAGCCACGGCCGGGGGCCCTACGAGCAGTACTTC	CASSHGRGPYEQYF
NA	TRBV7-2	TRBJ2-7	TRBD1	TGTGCCAGCAGCTTCGGGGACAGGGGAGGCGAGCAGTACTTC	CASSFGDRGGEQYF
NA	TRBV25-1	TRBJ1-2	TRBD1	TGTGCCAGCCGTTCTGACAGGGTGGACTATGGCTACACCTTC	CASRSDRVDYGYTF
NA	TRBV6-5	TRBJ1-1	TRBD1	TGTGCCAGCAGGGATTCTTCAGGGGGAGCTTTCTTT	CASRDSSGGAFF
once	TRBV7-2	TRBJ1-1	NA	TGTGCCAGCAGCTCAGGTCCCGCTGAAGCTTTCTTT	CASSSGPAEAFF
many	TRBV25-1	TRBJ1-6	TRBD1	TGTGCCAGCAGTGCGACAGGGAGGTATCGTTCACCCCTCCACTTT	CASSATGRYRSPLHF
many	TRBV7-8	TRBJ1-2	NA	TGTGCCAGCAGCCCATCCCCGTCAGCCCATGGCTACACCTTC	CASSPSPSAHGYTF
few	TRBV30	TRBJ1-1	NA	TGTGCCTGGAGTGTACTGACATCCCACACTGAAGCTTTCTTT	CAWSVLTSHTEAFF
few	TRBV20-1	TRBJ2-7	NA	TGCAGTGCCACGAAGGGGCAGTACTTC	CSATKGQYF
NA	TRBV19	TRBJ2-7	TRBD1	TGTGCCAGTAGTTCCCCGCGAGGGGGCCTCGAGCAGTACTTC	CASSSPRGGLEQYF
NA	TRBV10-3	TRBJ1-2	TRBD1	TGTGCCACGGACAGGGGGCTCTATGGCTACACCTTC	CATDRGLYGYTF
many	TRBV28	TRBJ2-7	TRBD2	TGTGCCAGCAAGCTAGCGGGGGACTCCTACGAGCAGTACTTC	CASKLAGDSYEQYF
many	TRBV10-1	TRBJ1-3	NA	TGCGCCAGCAGTGGTGGTCGGCAGGGTTCATCTGGAAACACCATATATTTT	CASSGGRQGSSGNTIYF
NA	TRBV7-2	TRBJ1-5	TRBD1	TGTGCCAGCAGCTTAAGGGGGGGACAGCTTAGCAATCAGCCCCAGCATTTT	CASSLRGGQLSNQPQHF
NA	TRBV4-3	TRBJ1-6	NA	TGCGCCAGCAGCCAAGGAAACTATAATTCACCCCTCCACTTT	CASSQGNYNSPLHF
many	TRBV29-1	TRBJ2-7	NA	TGCAGCGTTGAAGATAGGTCAGGGGGGACCCACGAGCAGTACTTC	CSVEDRSGGTHEQYF
many	TRBV2	TRBJ1-4	NA	TGTGCCAGCGGAAAGGAAGCTGCAACTAATGAAAAACTGTTTTTT	CASGKEAATNEKLFF
many	TRBV10-3	TRBJ2-2	NA	TGTGCCATATCAACCCGAGCCGGGGAGCTGTTTTTT	CAISTRAGELFF
NA	TRBV7-8	TRBJ2-7	NA	TGTGCCAGCAGTGATGGGTACGGGCAGTACTTC	CASSDGYGQYF
many	TRBV2	TRBJ2-5	TRBD2	TGTGCCAGCAAAGCACACGCCGGACTAGCGTTGGCAGAGACCCAGTACTTC	CASKAHAGLALAETQYF
NA	TRBV7-2	TRBJ1-1	NA	NA	CASSFLWANTEAFF
NA	TRBV2	TRBJ1-1	NA	TGTGCCAGCAGTGTGAGAGGGGTCGGCACTGAAGCTTTCTTT	CASSVRGVGTEAFF
NA	TRBV7-6	TRBJ1-3	NA	TGTGCCAGCAGCTTAGCCCCAGGTGCAACTAATGAAAACACCATATATTTT	CASSLAPGATNENTIYF
NA	TRBV7-8	TRBJ1-6	NA	TGTGCCAGCATCGAGGGAAACAATTCACCCCTCCACTTT	CASIEGNNSPLHF